Listed here are 27 T cell receptor beta chains from one sample, sequenced in a study of cytomegalovirus exposure and HLA in healthy donors. Clones were read by immunoSEQ multiplex PCR, and TCRdb kept only the in-frame ones, dropping some. Here the sample spans under 100,000 clones, around 96% being singletons. The sample was PBMCs. The origin of the receptors is a man between 18 and 29 years old in good health and CMV-seronegative.

This chain links TRBV6-5 with TRBJ2-5, with a weak D call TRBD1 (6 bases). Germline CDR1 and CDR2: MNHEY and SVGAGI. The CDR3 runs to 14 residues. Trimming took 10 bases from V and 8 from J, leaving 23 bases between them. The CDR3 reads CATHPRGGGGTQYF. As DNA, the CDR3 is TGTGCCACCCATCCCCGAGGGGGTGGGGGAACCCAGTACTTC.

The chain is built from TRBV9 and TRBJ1-5; D might be TRBD1 (6 bases). The germline gives CDR1 SGDLS, CDR2 YYNGEE. Between the trimmed V and J ends, which lost 0 bases and 2 bases, there was a span of 9 bases. The length of the CDR3 is 15 residues. In nucleotides, the CDR3 is TGTGCCAGCAGCGTAGGGGCAGGGGGCAATCAGCCCCAGCATTTT. This encodes CASSVGAGGNQPQHF. Combining the CDR3 with reference TRBV9 and TRBJ1-5 gives the whole variable domain DSGVTQTPKHLITATGQRVTLRCSPRSGDLSVYWYQQSLDQGLQFLIQYYNGEERAKGNILERFSAQQFPDLHSELNLSSLELGDSALYFCASSVGAGGNQPQHFGDGTRLSIL.

The chain links TRBV5-8 to TRBJ2-3; a possible D gene is TRBD2 (5 bases). Germline V gives CDR1 SGHTS, CDR2 YDEGEE. Trimming stripped 1 base from V and 0 bases from J, with 9 bases between. The CDR3 totals 15 residues. CDR3 sequence: CASSLPGLSTDTQYF. CDR3 bases: TGTGCCAGCAGCTTGCCCGGACTGAGCACAGATACGCAGTATTTT.

This sequence joins TRBV6-1 and TRBJ1-2; 7 bases are shared with TRBD1. This CDR3 has 15 residues. Germline V gene lookup returns CDR1 MNHNS and CDR2 SASEGT. V lost 8 bases to trimming and J lost 4 bases; unmatched junction nucleotides: 13. CDR3 sequence (DNA): TGTGCCAGCGAAACAGGGGCCCAGACATTCTATGGCTACACCTTC. Translation gives CASETGAQTFYGYTF.

The chain recombines TRBV19 with TRBJ1-1; 10 bases map to TRBD1. V shed 6 bases and J 0 bases; nucleotides not matched to a gene: 10. The CDR3 consists of 17 residues. Per the germline V gene, CDR1 is LNHDA and CDR2 is SQIVND (reference sequence). The CDR3 sequence: CASRSIRDRGVNTEAFF. DNA of the CDR3: TGTGCCAGTAGATCGATCCGGGACAGGGGAGTGAACACTGAAGCTTTCTTT. The variable domain in full, completed from reference TRBV19 and TRBJ1-1, reads DGGITQSPKYLFRKEGQNVTLSCEQNLNHDAMYWYRQDPGQGLRLIYYSQIVNDFQKGDIAEGYSVSREKKESFPLTVTSAQKNPTAFYLCASRSIRDRGVNTEAFFGQGTRLTVV.

The CDR3 loop reads CAISDGEGAQARPQHF. CDR3 DNA sequence: TGTGCCATCAGTGATGGCGAGGGAGCACAAGCCCGGCCCCAGCATTTT. The genes are TRBV10-3 and TRBJ1-5; D is ambiguous. This CDR3 is built from 16 residues. Trimming cost V 3 bases and J 9 bases, with 21 bases left between them. Per germline, CDR1 ENHRY and CDR2 SYGVKD.

This chain connects TRBV30 to TRBJ1-2, with 8 bases fitting TRBD1. V lost 4 bases, J lost 8 bases, and 9 bases stayed unmatched. The CDR3 loop spans 13 amino acids. Germline V lookup: CDR1 GTSNPN, CDR2 SVGIG (reference sequence). The CDR3 DNA is TGTGCCTGGAACGGACAGGGAGCTGGCGGCTACACCTTC. Protein sequence: CAWNGQGAGGYTF.

V usage is TRBV28 and J usage is TRBJ2-2; 8 bases match TRBD1. Germline V gives CDR1 MDHEN, CDR2 SYDVKM. V shed 5 bases and J 1 base; nucleotides not matched to a gene: 15. The CDR3 loop spans 19 amino acids. The CDR3 loop reads CASSPRLRTGTGNTGELFF. The CDR3 DNA reads TGTGCCAGCAGTCCACGTTTACGGACAGGGACGGGGAACACCGGGGAGCTGTTTTTT.

The genes are TRBV7-2 and TRBJ2-7; the D gene is possibly TRBD2 (6 bases). Trimming removed 1 base from V and 6 bases from J, with 13 bases in between. This CDR3 has 14 residues. Germline loops: CDR1 SGHTA, CDR2 FQGNSA. CDR3 nucleotides: TGTGCCAGCAGCTTAGTTTCGGGAGCCAGCGAGCAGTACGTC. The encoded protein is CASSLVSGASEQYV.

V is TRBV5-1 and J is TRBJ2-4; 9 bases are a match to TRBD2. V was clipped by 0 bases and J by 8 bases; unmatched bases: 9. The length of the CDR3 is 16 residues. Germline V lookup: CDR1 SGHRS, CDR2 YFSETQ. The CDR3 is CASSLEGSGSLDIQYF. The CDR3, as DNA: TGCGCCAGCAGCTTGGAGGGTAGCGGGAGTTTGGACATTCAGTACTTC.

V gene TRBV28 combines with J gene TRBJ1-5; 8 bases agree with TRBD1. V dropped 7 bases and J dropped 6; count of bases not matched to a gene: 11. Per the germline V gene, CDR1 is MDHEN and CDR2 is SYDVKM. The CDR3 contains 15 residues. CDR3 DNA: TGTGCCAGCACCGACCCCCCACAGGGGGGTCAGCCCCAGCATTTT. It yields the protein CASTDPPQGGQPQHF.

This chain joins TRBV5-4 and TRBJ2-3, with TRBD2 matching 13 bases. The CDR3 runs 14 residues. Trimming cost V 7 bases and J 4 bases; bases outside gene matches: 3. CDR1 and CDR2 (germline): SGHNT, YYREEE (reference sequence). The CDR3 DNA reads as TGTGCCAGCGCACTAGCGGGAGGGTCAGATACGCAGTATTTT. Translating gives CASALAGGSDTQYF.

This chain joins TRBV29-1 and TRBJ2-1, with 7 positions matching TRBD1. Germline CDR1 SQVTM, CDR2 ANQGSEA. After removal of 7 bases from V and 3 bases from J, the junction contained 6 bases not matched to a gene. This CDR3 contains 13 residues. The CDR3 loop is CSGSGGIYNEQFF. As DNA, the CDR3 is TGCAGCGGCTCAGGGGGAATCTACAATGAGCAGTTCTTC.

This chain links TRBV28 with TRBJ1-2, with a possible D match to TRBD1 (5 bases). This CDR3 spans 13 amino acids. The ends were cut back, 5 bases at V and 6 bases at J, with 13 bases in the middle. CDR1 is MDHEN and CDR2 is SYDVKM in the germline V gene. CDR3: CASSGTPTDGYTF. For the CDR3, the DNA is TGTGCCAGCAGTGGGACTCCGACGGATGGCTACACCTTC.

This clone has just one count. V usage is TRBV18 and J usage is TRBJ2-3; 8 bases agree with TRBD2. The germline V gene encodes CDR1 KGHSH and CDR2 LQKENI. V was clipped by 6 bases and J by 1 base; unmatched bases: 6. CDR3 length: 15 amino acids. The DNA of the CDR3 is TGTGCCAGCTCGTCGAGCGGGAGTGGCACAGATACGCAGTATTTT. Translation: CASSSSGSGTDTQYF.

The J gene is TRBJ2-2, the V gene TRBV13; D is perhaps TRBD2 (5 bases). The CDR3 extends over 14 amino acids. The V gene lost 5 bases and the J gene lost 2 bases, with 9 bases spanning the gap. The germline CDR1 and CDR2 sequences are PRHDT and FYEKMQ (reference sequence). CDR3 in DNA: TGTGCCAGCAGCCCGGGGTCTAACACCGGGGAGCTGTTTTTT. Residues: CASSPGSNTGELFF. Drawing the rest from reference TRBV13 and TRBJ2-2, the complete variable domain is AAGVIQSPRHLIKEKRETATLKCYPIPRHDTVYWYQQGPGQDPQFLISFYEKMQSDKGSIPDRFSAQQFSDYHSELNMSSLELGDSALYFCASSPGSNTGELFFGEGSRLTVL.

The chain recombines TRBV5-1 with TRBJ2-1; 13 nucleotides match TRBD2. The CDR3 contains 16 residues. Germline V gene sequence: CDR1 SGHRS, CDR2 YFSETQ. V was pared by 0 bases and J by 7 bases, with 4 bases of the junction left unmatched. CDR3 sequence: CASSLAPGLAGNEQFF. CDR3 sequence (DNA): TGCGCCAGCAGCTTGGCTCCGGGACTAGCGGGAAATGAGCAGTTCTTC.

The chain couples TRBV10-3 to TRBJ2-2; the D is unclear. Germline-derived CDR1 and CDR2 are ENHRY and SYGVKD. Trimming cost V 6 bases and J 0 bases, with 11 bases left between them. The CDR3 runs to 15 residues. The CDR3 DNA is TGTGCCATCAGCGTCGTACAAACGAACACCGGGGAGCTGTTTTTT. This gives the protein CAISVVQTNTGELFF.

The chain has TRBV5-1 and TRBJ2-7; 12 nucleotides align to TRBD2. V lost 3 bases and J lost 3; bases outside the gene matches: 4. The CDR3 is 15 residues long. Germline V gene lookup returns CDR1 SGHRS and CDR2 YFSETQ. CDR3: CASSWLTSGSYEQYF. As DNA, the CDR3 is TGCGCCAGCAGCTGGCTGACTAGCGGGAGCTACGAGCAGTACTTC.

V and J are TRBV4-3 and TRBJ1-4; D unresolved. The germline V gene encodes CDR1 LGHNA and CDR2 YSLEER. V was cut by 2 bases and J by 13 bases, with 20 bases left in between. This CDR3 is 15 amino acids long. The CDR3 DNA reads as TGCGCCAGCAGCCAAAGTTTAGCGGTGGGTGACACACTGTTTTTT. Its protein is CASSQSLAVGDTLFF.

This clone was observed once. The chain links TRBV5-1 to TRBJ2-3; TRBD1 is a possible D gene (7 bases). The V gene lost 0 bases and the J gene lost 8 bases, with 13 bases spanning the gap. The germline CDR1 and CDR2 sequences are SGHRS and YFSETQ. The CDR3 sequence is 14 residues long. The CDR3 sequence: CASSLGDQGGTQYF. The CDR3 bases are TGCGCCAGCAGCTTGGGAGATCAGGGGGGTACGCAGTATTTT.

V usage is TRBV9 and J usage is TRBJ1-2; D not resolved. CDR1 SGDLS and CDR2 YYNGEE come from the germline V gene. CDR3 length equals 15 residues. Trimming left V 8 bases short and J 3 bases short, with 20 bases between. CDR3 sequence: CASRRLRGVDYGYTF. In nucleotides, the CDR3 is TGTGCCAGTCGTCGCTTACGGGGTGTTGACTATGGCTACACCTTC.

The CDR3 DNA is TGTGCCAGCAGTGTCCTACCCCAACTAGCGGGAGCCTACAATGAGCAGTTCTTC. As protein: CASSVLPQLAGAYNEQFF. This chain connects TRBV6-1 to TRBJ2-1; 11 nucleotides agree with TRBD2. Germline-derived CDR1 and CDR2 are MNHNS and SASEGT. The CDR3 has 18 amino acids. V shed 4 bases and J 2 bases; nucleotides not matched to a gene: 10.

The chain uses TRBV9 and TRBJ2-1; 8 bases are a match to TRBD2. This CDR3 contains 16 residues. Germline CDR1 and CDR2: SGDLS and YYNGEE. With 0 bases clipped from V and 8 bases from J, the junction kept 10 bases outside the gene matches. The CDR3 region is CASSVGPAGDSDEQFF. The CDR3 DNA reads as TGTGCCAGCAGCGTAGGTCCAGCGGGAGACTCGGATGAGCAGTTCTTC.

The chain combines TRBV29-1 with TRBJ2-1; D unclear. The V gene's germline CDR1 is SQVTM and CDR2 ANQGSEA. This CDR3 has 11 residues. Trimming cost V 4 bases and J 8 bases, with 9 bases left between them. This chain's CDR3 is CSVANSDEQFF. As DNA, the CDR3 is TGCAGCGTTGCAAACTCCGATGAGCAGTTCTTC.

This chain joins TRBV28 and TRBJ2-5, with D hard to call. The CDR3 totals 13 residues. V was clipped by 10 bases and J by 0 bases, with 12 bases between them. Germline V gene sequence: CDR1 MDHEN, CDR2 SYDVKM. The CDR3 is CAITARNQETQYF. The CDR3, as DNA: TGTGCCATTACGGCCAGGAACCAAGAGACCCAGTACTTC.

The J gene is TRBJ1-1, the V gene TRBV10-3; D ambiguous. Between the trimmed V and J ends, which lost 7 bases and 1 base, there was a span of 13 bases. The CDR3 consists of 14 residues. Per germline, CDR1 ENHRY and CDR2 SYGVKD. CDR3 nucleotides: TGTGCCATCAAGGTTACGGGAGAGAACACTGAAGCTTTCTTT. Protein product: CAIKVTGENTEAFF.